This TCR beta chain was sequenced in a study of T-cell reconstitution after alpha-beta-depleted transplantation in children. Study-level findings and limits: Fresh T-cell production supplied most of the T-cell counts and diversity seen one year after transplant. Where alpha-beta T cells came from about two months after transplant was reportedly several hundred expanded graft clones.

The V end was cut by 0 bases, the J end by 3 bases, with 14 bases between. This CDR3 is 16 amino acids long. Germline CDR1 is MNHEY and CDR2 is SMNVEV (reference sequence). As regards this clonotype: Antigen: not known.

Unique molecular identifiers were used to barcode this TCRbeta library. TCRdb re-analysed the PCR reads in MiXCR, keeping a single row per CDR3 protein. The table records hundreds of thousands of distinct CDR3 sequences, over 7% of them present only once. The chain recombines TRBV27 with TRBJ2-5; D unclear. The sample here was peripheral blood, taken 360 days after TCRalphabeta/CD19-depleted stem cell transplant. The receptor was isolated from a female patient between 2 and 15 years old who had a stem cell transplant for Fanconi anemia, so the T cells may come from the graft donor. The DNA of the CDR3 is TGTGCCAGCAGTTTATCCCAGGCCCGAAGGGAAGAGACCCAGTACTTC. Encoded protein: CASSLSQARREETQYF.